The subject of this entry is one TCR beta chain. PCR employed 60 Vbeta and 13 Jbeta primers. TCRdb keeps only in-frame clones here, not all; method: immunoSEQ multiplex PCR. The table lists about 98,000 clones, about 80% of them singletons. The data were obtained in a study of cytomegalovirus exposure and HLA in healthy donors. Germline CDR1 is LNHDA and CDR2 is SQIVND (reference sequence). With 2 bases removed from V and 3 bases from J, the gap between germline ends came to 11 bases. The CDR3 length is 14 residues. The receptor comes from a young man in good health and CMV-seropositive. The sequenced material came from PBMCs. The rearrangement links TRBV19 to TRBJ2-7; D is perhaps TRBD1 (5 bases). CDR3 DNA: TGTGCCAGTAGTATAACAGGCGGAAACTACGAGCAGTACTTC. Its translation: CASSITGGNYEQYF. Full variable domain (remainder filled in from reference TRBV19 and TRBJ2-7): DGGITQSPKYLFRKEGQNVTLSCEQNLNHDAMYWYRQDPGQGLRLIYYSQIVNDFQKGDIAEGYSVSREKKESFPLTVTSAQKNPTAFYLCASSITGGNYEQYFGPGTRLTVT.